This T cell receptor beta chain was recovered during a study of T cell repertoires in cytomegalovirus infection (dated by TCRdb to about 2019). Background on the whole study: The peptide stimulations were aimed at well-studied HLA-B-restricted epitopes as well as recently identified HLA-C-restricted CMV epitopes, whose presentation resists viral immunomodulation. The HLA type of each donor mattered for the analysis, because public TCR beta signatures pointed to carriage of CMV infection along with the matching HLA type.

Beyond this particular receptor, the publication reports: Cumulative frequency of public TCR beta family members discriminated carriers of CMV infection plus the relevant HLA type in this cohort and an independent 352-donor cohort. The ex vivo response was dominated by HLA-C-restricted CMV-specific TCR beta clonotypes, which also provided the single most frequent clonotype in two of eight donors.

Of note for this clonotype: The antigen this receptor binds is unknown. Base qualities are missing; no much larger clone stands one base away.

Sequenced using an Illumina HiSeq 1500. TCRdb passed the public sequencing reads through fastp at Q25 and MiXCR, retaining productive beta sequences. Entries are consolidated by CDR3 protein sequence, retaining the most common genes and DNA. The sample records 71,000 or so distinct CDR3 sequences, approximately 22% of which are singletons. The ten biggest clones cover approximately 68% of the sample. Sample treatment or condition, as interpreted from the label and publication: in vitro stimulation with specific CMV peptide epitopes to enrich CMV-specific T cells. The CDR3 runs 12 amino acids, cysteine and phenylalanine included. Just CDR3 DNA is preserved here, 36 bases in frame from base 1. CDR1 and CDR2 (SGHAT, FQNNGV) derive from the germline V gene. Relative to germline, V is 5 bases shorter and J is 15 bases shorter, with 17 bases between their ends.

The receptor comes from a human donor in good health (CMV status not recorded). Some clones in this sample may be carry-over from other donors' samples. Rearrangement joined TRBV11-2 to TRBJ2-1, with a weak D call of TRBD2 (5 bases match). Material: CD8+ T cells from cultured PBMCs, obtained from culture after CMV antigen stimulation. The CDR3 region reads CASSPTMTPGFF. The DNA sequence follows: TGTGCCAGCAGCCCGACTATGACTCCTGGGTTCTTC.